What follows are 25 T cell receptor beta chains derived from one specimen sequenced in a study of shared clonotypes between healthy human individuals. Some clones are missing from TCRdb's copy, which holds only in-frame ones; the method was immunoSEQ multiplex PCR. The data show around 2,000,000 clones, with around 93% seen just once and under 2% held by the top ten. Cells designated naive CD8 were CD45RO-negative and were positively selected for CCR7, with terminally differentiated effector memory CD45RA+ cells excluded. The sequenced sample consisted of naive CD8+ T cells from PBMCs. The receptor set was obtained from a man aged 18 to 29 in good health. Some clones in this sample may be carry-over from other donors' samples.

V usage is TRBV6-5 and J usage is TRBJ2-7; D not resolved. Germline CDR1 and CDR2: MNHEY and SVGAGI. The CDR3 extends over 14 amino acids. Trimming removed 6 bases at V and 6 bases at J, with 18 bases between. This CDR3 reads CASSFSVSGTEQYF. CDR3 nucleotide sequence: TGTGCCAGCAGCTTTTCTGTGTCGGGCACCGAGCAGTACTTC.

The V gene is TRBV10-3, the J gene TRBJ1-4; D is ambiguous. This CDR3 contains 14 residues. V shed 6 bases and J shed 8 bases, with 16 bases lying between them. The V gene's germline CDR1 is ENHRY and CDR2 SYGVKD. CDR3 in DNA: TGTGCCATCAGCCCCGGAGAAGTTAGAGAAAAACTGTTTTTT. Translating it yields CAISPGEVREKLFF.

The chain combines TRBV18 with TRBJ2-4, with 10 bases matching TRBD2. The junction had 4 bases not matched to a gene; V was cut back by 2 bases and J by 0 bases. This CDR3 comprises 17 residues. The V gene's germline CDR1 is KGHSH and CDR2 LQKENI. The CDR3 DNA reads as TGTGCCAGCTCACCAGGACTAGCGGAAGAAGCCAAAAACATTCAGTACTTC. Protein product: CASSPGLAEEAKNIQYF. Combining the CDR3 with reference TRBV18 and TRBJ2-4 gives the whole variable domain NAGVMQNPRHLVRRRGQEARLRCSPMKGHSHVYWYRQLPEEGLKFMVYLQKENIIDESGMPKERFSAEFPKEGPSILRIQQVVRGDSAAYFCASSPGLAEEAKNIQYFGAGTRLSVL.

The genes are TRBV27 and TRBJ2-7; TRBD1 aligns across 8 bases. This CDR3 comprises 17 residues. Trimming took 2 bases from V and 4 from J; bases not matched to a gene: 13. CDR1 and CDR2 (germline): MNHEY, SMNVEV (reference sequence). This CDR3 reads CASSLLGPDRAAYEQYF. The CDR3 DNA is TGTGCCAGCAGTTTACTAGGCCCGGACAGGGCCGCTTACGAGCAGTACTTC.

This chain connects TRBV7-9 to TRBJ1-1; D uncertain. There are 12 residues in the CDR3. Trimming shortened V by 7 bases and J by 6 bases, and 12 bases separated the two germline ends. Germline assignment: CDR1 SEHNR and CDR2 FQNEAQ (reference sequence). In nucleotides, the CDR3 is TGTGCCAGCAACCCGTCGCCGTCTGAAGCTTTCTTT. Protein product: CASNPSPSEAFF.

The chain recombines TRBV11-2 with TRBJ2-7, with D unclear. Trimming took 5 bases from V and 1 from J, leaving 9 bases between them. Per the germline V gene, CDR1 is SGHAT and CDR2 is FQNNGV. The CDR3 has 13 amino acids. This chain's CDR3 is CASSEGGSYEQYF. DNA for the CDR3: TGTGCCAGCAGCGAAGGCGGTTCCTACGAGCAGTACTTC.

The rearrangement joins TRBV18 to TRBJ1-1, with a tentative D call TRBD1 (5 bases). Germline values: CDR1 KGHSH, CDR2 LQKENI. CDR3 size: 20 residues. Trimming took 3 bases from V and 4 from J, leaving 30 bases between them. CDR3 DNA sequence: TGTGCCAGCTCACCCGGGGTCCACGAGAGGGCAGGGCCGTACGGCACTGAAGCTTTCTTT. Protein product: CASSPGVHERAGPYGTEAFF.

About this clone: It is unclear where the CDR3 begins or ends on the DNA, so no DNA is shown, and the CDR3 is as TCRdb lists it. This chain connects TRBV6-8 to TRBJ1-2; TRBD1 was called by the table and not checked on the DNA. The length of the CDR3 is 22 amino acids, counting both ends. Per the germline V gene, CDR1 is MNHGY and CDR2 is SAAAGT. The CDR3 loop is CARRQGRPNYGYTFGSGYGYTF.

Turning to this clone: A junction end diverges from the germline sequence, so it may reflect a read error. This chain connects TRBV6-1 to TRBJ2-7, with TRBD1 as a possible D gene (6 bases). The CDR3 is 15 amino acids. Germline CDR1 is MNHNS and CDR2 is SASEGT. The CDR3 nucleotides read TGTGCCAGCAGAGGGGGTTACGGCTCTTCCTCCGAGCAGTACTTC. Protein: CASRGGYGSSSEQYF.

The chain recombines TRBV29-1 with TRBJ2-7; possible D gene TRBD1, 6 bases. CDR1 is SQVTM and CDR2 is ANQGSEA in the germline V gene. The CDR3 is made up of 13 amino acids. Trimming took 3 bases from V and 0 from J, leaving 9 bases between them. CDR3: CSVDGDTSYEQYF. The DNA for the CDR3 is TGCAGCGTTGATGGGGACACCTCCTACGAGCAGTACTTC.

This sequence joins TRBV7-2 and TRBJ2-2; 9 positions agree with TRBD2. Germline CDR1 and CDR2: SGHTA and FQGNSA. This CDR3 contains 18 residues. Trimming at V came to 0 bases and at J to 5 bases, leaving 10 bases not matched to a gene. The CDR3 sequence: CASSLASSYAGGTGELFF. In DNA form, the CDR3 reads TGTGCCAGCAGCTTAGCGTCAAGCTACGCGGGAGGGACCGGGGAGCTGTTTTTT.

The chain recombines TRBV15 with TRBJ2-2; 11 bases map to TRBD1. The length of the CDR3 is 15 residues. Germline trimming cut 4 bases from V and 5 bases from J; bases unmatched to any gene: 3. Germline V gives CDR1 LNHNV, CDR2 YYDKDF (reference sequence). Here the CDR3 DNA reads TGTGCCACCAGCACCGGGACAGGGGGAACCGGGGAGCTGTTTTTT. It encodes CATSTGTGGTGELFF.

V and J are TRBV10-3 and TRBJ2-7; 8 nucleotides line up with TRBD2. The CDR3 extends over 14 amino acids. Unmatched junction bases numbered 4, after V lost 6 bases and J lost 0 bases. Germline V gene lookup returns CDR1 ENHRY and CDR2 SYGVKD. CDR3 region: CAISTTSGSYEQYF. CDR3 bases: TGTGCCATCAGCACCACTAGCGGCTCCTACGAGCAGTACTTC.

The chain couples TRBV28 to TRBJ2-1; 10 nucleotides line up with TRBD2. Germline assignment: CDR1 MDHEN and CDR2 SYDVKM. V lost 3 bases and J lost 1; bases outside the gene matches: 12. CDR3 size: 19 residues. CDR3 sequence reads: CASSFSHRLAGDSYNEQFF. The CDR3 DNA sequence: TGTGCCAGCAGTTTTTCCCATCGGCTAGCGGGAGATTCCTACAATGAGCAGTTCTTC.

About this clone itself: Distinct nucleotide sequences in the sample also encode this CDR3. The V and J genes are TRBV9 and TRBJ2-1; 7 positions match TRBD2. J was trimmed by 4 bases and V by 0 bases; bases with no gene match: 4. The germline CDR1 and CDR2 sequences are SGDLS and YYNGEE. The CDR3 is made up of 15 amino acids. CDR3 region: CASSVGAGVYNEQFF. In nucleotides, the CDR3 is TGTGCCAGCAGCGTAGGTGCGGGAGTGTACAATGAGCAGTTCTTC.

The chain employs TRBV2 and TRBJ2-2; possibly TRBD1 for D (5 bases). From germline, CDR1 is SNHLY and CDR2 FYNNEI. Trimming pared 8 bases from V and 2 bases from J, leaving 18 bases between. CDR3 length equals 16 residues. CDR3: CASQLGLQANTGELFF. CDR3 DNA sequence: TGTGCCAGCCAACTGGGGTTACAGGCTAACACCGGGGAGCTGTTTTTT.

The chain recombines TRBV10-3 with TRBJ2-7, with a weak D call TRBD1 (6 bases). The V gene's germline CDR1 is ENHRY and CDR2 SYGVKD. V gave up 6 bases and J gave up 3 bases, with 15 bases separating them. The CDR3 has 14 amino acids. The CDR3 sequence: CAIRAGQSHYEQYF. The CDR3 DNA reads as TGTGCCATCAGGGCCGGACAGTCCCACTACGAGCAGTACTTC.

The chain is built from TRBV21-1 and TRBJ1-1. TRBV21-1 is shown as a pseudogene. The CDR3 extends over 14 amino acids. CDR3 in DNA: TGTGCCAGCAGCAAAATAACTTCGAACACTGAAGCTTTCTTT. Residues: CASSKITSNTEAFF.

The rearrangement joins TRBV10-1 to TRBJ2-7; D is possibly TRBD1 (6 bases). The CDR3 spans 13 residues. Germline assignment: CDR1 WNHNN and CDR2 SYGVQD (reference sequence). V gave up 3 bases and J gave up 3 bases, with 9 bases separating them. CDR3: CASSEGGFYEQYF. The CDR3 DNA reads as TGCGCCAGCAGTGAAGGGGGATTCTACGAGCAGTACTTC.

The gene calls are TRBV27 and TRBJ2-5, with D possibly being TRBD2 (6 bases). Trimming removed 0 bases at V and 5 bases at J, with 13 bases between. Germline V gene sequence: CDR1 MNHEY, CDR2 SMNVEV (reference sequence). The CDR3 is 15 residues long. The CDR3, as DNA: TGTGCCAGCAGTTTATCGCCGGGGGTACGGGAGACCCAGTACTTC. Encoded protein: CASSLSPGVRETQYF.

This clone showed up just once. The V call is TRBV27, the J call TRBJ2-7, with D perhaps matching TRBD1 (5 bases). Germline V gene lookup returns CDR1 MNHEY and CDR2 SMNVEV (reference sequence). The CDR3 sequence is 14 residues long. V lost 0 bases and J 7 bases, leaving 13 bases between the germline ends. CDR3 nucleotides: TGTGCCAGCAGTTTATCCTCTTCAGGGCATGAGCAGTACTTC. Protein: CASSLSSSGHEQYF.

CDR3: CASSLRGTGSPMNTEAFF. DNA for the CDR3: TGCGCCAGCAGCCTGAGAGGGACAGGGTCCCCGATGAACACTGAAGCTTTCTTT. The chain couples TRBV5-1 to TRBJ1-1, with 9 bases aligning to TRBD1. This CDR3 is built from 18 residues. V was clipped by 4 bases and J by 0 bases; unmatched bases: 13. CDR1 and CDR2 from the germline V gene are SGHRS and YFSETQ.

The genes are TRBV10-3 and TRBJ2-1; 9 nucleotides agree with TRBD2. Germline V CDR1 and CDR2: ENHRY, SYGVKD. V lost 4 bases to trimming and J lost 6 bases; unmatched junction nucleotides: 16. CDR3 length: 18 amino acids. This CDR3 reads CAISGPPRVAGGPNEQFF. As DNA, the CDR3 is TGTGCCATCAGTGGACCGCCACGGGTGGCGGGAGGGCCCAATGAGCAGTTCTTC.

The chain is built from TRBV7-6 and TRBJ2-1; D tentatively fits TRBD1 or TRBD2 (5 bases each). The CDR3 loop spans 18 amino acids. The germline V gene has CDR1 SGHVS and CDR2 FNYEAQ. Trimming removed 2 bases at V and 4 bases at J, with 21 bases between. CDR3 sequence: CASSLLAGPEGVYNEQFF. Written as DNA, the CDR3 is TGTGCCAGCAGCTTACTTGCGGGCCCAGAAGGGGTTTACAATGAGCAGTTCTTC.

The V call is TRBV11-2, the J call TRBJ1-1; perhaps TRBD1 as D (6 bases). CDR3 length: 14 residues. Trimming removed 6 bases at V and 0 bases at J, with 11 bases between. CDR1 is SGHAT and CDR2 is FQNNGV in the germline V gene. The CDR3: CASSHRVMNTEAFF. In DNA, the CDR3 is TGTGCCAGCAGTCACAGGGTTATGAACACTGAAGCTTTCTTT.